The entry below describes one T cell receptor (beta chain). Its antigen is still unknown. Researchers set a sequencing depth target of 1 in 200,000 to 1 in 1 million T cells. Clones were read by immunoSEQ multiplex PCR, and TCRdb kept only the in-frame ones, dropping some. Here the sample spans around 250,000 clones, under 75% being singletons. The data are from a study of cytotoxic CD8 clonotypes in ibrutinib-treated CLL. Study-wide context: There were about 11 relapsed/refractory patients and around 15 treatment-naive patients, and 17 were IGHV unmutated.

Study observations and caveats: At progression, clonality fell back toward baseline after rising at ibrutinib response.

The V end was cut by 7 bases, the J end by 1 base, with 15 bases between. The CDR3 is made up of 15 amino acids. The germline CDR1 and CDR2 sequences are LNHNV and YYDKDF (reference sequence). The chain joins TRBV15 to TRBJ2-3; tentatively, D is TRBD1 (6 bases). The clonotype was recovered from a human donor with chronic lymphocytic leukemia. The specimen was PBMCs, collected after 24 months of ibrutinib treatment. CDR3 residues: CATTTGWDGTDTQYF. The CDR3 bases are TGTGCCACCACCACAGGGTGGGATGGCACAGATACGCAGTATTTT.